This T cell receptor (beta chain) originates from a study of glioma-infiltrating T cells. General study findings and limits: Very few CDR3 sequences were shared between tissue and blood. Non-neoplastic patients had below-expected tissue-blood divergence, while all gliomas exceeded expectation.

Using RNA template, CDR3s of TCR alpha and beta were amplified with iRepertoire arm-PCR. Tissue mRNA or PBMC total RNA, 100-400 ng, went into one-step reverse transcription and amplification. One entry per CDR3 protein results from TCRdb running MiXCR on the multiplex PCR reads. The sample carries 15,000 to 20,000 distinct CDR3 sequences, over 45% recorded once. V lost 3 bases and J 4 bases, leaving 10 bases between the germline ends. The CDR3 has 12 residues. Per germline, CDR1 DFQATT and CDR2 SNEGSKA (reference sequence). Regarding this clonotype: Its antigen is unidentified.

The specimen sequenced was glioma tissue, nonneoplastic brain tissue, or PBMCs (not recorded which). V and J are TRBV20-1 and TRBJ2-7, with a tentative D call TRBD2 (5 bases). This TCR derives from a human donor with low-grade glioma or glioblastoma, undergoing nonglioma brain surgery, or in good health (not recorded which). The CDR3: CSASDYRYEQYF. CDR3 DNA: TGCAGTGCTAGCGACTACCGATACGAGCAGTACTTC.